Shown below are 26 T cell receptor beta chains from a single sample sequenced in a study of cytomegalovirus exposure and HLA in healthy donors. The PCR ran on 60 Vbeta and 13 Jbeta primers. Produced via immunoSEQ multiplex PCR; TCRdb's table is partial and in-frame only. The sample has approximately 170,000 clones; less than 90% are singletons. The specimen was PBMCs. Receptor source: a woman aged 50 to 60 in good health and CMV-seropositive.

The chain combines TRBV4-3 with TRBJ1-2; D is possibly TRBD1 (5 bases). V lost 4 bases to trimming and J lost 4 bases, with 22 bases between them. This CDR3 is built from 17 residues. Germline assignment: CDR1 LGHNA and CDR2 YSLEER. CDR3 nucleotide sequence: TGCGCCAGCAGCCCCGAAGTTGTAGGGGCCTCCGTCTATGGCTACACCTTC. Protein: CASSPEVVGASVYGYTF.

In nucleotides, the CDR3 is TGTGCCAGCAGCTTAGGTCGTAGCGGGGGTACAGATACGCAGTATTTT. Residues: CASSLGRSGGTDTQYF. V is TRBV7-2 and J is TRBJ2-3; the match to TRBD2 covers 9 bases. After removal of 1 base from V and 3 bases from J, the junction contained 5 bases not matched to a gene. The CDR3 sequence is 16 residues long. The germline CDR1 and CDR2 sequences are SGHTA and FQGNSA.

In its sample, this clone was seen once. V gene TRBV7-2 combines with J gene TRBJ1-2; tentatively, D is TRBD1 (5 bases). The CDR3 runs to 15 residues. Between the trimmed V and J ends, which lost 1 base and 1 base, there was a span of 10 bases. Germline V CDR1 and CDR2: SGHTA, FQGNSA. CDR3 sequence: CASSLGAGINYGYTF. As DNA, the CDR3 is TGTGCCAGCAGCTTAGGGGCAGGGATTAACTATGGCTACACCTTC.

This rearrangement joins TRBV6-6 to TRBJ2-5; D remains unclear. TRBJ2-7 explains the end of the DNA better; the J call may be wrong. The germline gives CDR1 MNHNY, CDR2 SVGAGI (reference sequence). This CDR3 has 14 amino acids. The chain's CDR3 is CASSYGGKSYEQYF. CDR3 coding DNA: TGTGCCAGCAGTTACGGCGGCAAATCCTACGAGCAGTACTTC.

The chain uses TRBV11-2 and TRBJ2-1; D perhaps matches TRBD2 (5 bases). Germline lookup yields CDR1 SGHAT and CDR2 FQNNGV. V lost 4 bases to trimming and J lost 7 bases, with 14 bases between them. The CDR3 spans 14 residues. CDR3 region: CASSWASTGNEQFF. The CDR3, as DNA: TGTGCCAGCAGCTGGGCGTCAACGGGGAATGAGCAGTTCTTC.

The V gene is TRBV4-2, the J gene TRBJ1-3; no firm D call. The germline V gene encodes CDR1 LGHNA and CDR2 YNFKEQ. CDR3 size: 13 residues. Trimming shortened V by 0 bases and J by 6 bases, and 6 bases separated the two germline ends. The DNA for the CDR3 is TGTGCCAGCAGCCAAGATGGAGAAAACACCATATATTTT. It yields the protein CASSQDGENTIYF.

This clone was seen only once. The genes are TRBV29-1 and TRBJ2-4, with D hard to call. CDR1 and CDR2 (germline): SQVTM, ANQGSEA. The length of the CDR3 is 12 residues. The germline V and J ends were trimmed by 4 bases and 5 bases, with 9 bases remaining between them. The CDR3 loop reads CSVGWHQNIQYF. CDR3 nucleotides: TGCAGCGTTGGGTGGCACCAAAACATTCAGTACTTC.

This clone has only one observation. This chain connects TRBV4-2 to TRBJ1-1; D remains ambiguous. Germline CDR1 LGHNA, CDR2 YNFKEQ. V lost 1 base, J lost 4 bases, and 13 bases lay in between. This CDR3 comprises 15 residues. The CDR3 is CASSQGGNLGTEAFF. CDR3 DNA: TGTGCCAGCAGCCAAGGAGGCAACTTAGGCACTGAAGCTTTCTTT.

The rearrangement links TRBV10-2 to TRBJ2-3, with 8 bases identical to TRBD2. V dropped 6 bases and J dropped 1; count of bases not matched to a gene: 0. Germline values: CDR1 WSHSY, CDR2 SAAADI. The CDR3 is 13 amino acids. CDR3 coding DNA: TGCGCCAGCAGGACTAGCGGCACAGATACGCAGTATTTT. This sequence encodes CASRTSGTDTQYF.

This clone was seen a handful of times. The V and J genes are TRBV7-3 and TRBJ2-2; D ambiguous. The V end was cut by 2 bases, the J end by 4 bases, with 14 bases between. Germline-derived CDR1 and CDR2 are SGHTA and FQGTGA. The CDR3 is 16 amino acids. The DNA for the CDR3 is TGTGCCAGCAGCTTACCCAGCCTAGTAGGCACCGGGGAGCTGTTTTTT. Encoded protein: CASSLPSLVGTGELFF.

The CDR3 is CASAGTGGLREKLFF. The CDR3, as DNA: TGTGCCAGCGCCGGGACAGGGGGGTTGAGAGAAAAACTGTTTTTT. This chain uses TRBV6-6 with TRBJ1-4, with 11 bases lining up with TRBD1. V lost 8 bases and J lost 8; bases outside the gene matches: 10. Germline loops: CDR1 MNHNY, CDR2 SVGAGI (reference sequence). This CDR3 region has 15 residues.

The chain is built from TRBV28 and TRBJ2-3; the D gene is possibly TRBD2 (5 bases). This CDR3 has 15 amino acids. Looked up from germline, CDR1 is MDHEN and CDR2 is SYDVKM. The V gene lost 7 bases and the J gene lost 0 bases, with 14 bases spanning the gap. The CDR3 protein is CASTRSGGSTDTQYF. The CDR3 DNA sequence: TGTGCCAGCACCCGATCGGGCGGGAGCACAGATACGCAGTATTTT.

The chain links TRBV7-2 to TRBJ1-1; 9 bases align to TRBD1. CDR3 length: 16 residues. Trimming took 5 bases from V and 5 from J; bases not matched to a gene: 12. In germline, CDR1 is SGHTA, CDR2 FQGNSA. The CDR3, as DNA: TGTGCCAGCAGCCCGGGGACAGGGCATTGGGGTACTGAAGCTTTCTTT. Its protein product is CASSPGTGHWGTEAFF. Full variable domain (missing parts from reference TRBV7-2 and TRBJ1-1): GAGVSQSPSNKVTEKGKDVELRCDPISGHTALYWYRQSLGQGLEFLIYFQGNSAPDKSGLPSDRFSAERTGGSVSTLTIQRTQQEDSAVYLCASSPGTGHWGTEAFFGQGTRLTVV.

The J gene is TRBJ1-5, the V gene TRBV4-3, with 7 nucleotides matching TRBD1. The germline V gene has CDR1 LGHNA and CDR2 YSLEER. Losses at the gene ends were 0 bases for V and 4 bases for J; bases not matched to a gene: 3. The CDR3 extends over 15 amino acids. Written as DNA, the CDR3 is TGCGCCAGCAGCCAAGAGTCCAGGGGGAATCAGCCCCAGCATTTT. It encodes CASSQESRGNQPQHF.

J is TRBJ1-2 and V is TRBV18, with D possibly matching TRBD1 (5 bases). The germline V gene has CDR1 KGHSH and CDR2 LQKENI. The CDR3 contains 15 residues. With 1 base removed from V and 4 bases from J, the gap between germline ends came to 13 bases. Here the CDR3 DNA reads TGTGCCAGCTCACCACTGGACACAAAGGGCTATGGCTACACCTTC. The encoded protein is CASSPLDTKGYGYTF.

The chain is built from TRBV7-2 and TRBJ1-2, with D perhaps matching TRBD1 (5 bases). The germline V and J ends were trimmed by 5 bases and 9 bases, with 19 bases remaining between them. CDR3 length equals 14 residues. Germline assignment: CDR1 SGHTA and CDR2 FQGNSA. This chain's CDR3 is CASSGAGQGIRYTF. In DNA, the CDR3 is TGTGCCAGCAGCGGGGCGGGGCAGGGAATTCGCTACACCTTC.

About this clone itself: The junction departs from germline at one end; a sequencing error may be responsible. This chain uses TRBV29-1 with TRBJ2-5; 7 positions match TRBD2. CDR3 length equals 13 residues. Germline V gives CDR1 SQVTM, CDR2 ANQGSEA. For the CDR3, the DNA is TGCAGCGTTGGGGCTAGCGGCCAAGAGGCCCAGTACTTC. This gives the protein CSVGASGQEAQYF.

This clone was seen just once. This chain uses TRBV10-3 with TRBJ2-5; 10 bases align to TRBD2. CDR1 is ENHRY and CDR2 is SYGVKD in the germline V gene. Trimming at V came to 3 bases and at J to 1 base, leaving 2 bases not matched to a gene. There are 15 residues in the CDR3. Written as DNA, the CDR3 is TGTGCCATCAGTGAAGGACTAGCGGTCCAAGAGACCCAGTACTTC. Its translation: CAISEGLAVQETQYF.

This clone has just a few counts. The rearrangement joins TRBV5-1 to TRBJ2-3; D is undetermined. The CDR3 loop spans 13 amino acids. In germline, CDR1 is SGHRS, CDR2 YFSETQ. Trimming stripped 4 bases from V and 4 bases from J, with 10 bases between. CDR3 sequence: CASSPHTSDTQYF. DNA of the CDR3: TGCGCCAGCAGCCCCCACACCTCAGATACGCAGTATTTT.

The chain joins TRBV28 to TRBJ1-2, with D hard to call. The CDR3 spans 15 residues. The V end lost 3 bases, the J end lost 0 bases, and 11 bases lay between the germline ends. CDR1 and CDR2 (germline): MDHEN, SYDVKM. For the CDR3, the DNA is TGTGCCAGCAGTTTGTCCTCACTGTCTAACTATGGCTACACCTTC. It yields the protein CASSLSSLSNYGYTF.

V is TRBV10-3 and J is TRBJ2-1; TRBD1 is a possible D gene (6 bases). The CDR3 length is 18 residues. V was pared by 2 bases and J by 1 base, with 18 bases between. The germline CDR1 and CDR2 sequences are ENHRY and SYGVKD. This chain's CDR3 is CAISEGAAGAVSYNEQFF. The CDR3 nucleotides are TGTGCCATCAGTGAGGGAGCGGCAGGGGCCGTATCCTACAATGAGCAGTTCTTC.

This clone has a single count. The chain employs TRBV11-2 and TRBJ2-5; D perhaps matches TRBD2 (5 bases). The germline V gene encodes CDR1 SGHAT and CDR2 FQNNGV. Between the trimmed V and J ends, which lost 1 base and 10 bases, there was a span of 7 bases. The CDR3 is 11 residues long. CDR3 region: CASSLVEGQYF. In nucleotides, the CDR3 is TGTGCCAGCAGCTTAGTTGAGGGCCAGTACTTC.

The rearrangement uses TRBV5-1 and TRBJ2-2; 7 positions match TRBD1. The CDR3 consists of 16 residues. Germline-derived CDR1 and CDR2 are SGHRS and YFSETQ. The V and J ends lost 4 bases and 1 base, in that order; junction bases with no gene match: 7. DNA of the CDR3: TGCGCCAGCAGCCCCTACGGGACAGAGAACACCGGGGAGCTGTTTTTT. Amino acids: CASSPYGTENTGELFF. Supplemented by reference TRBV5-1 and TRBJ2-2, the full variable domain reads KAGVTQTPRYLIKTRGQQVTLSCSPISGHRSVSWYQQTPGQGLQFLFEYFSETQRNKGNFPGRFSGRQFSNSRSEMNVSTLELGDSALYLCASSPYGTENTGELFFGEGSRLTVL.

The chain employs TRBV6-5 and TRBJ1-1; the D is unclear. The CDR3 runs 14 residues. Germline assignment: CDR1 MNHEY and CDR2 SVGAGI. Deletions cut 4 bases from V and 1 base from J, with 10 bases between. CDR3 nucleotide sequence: TGTGCCAGCAGTTTCCTCGGGAGGAACACTGAAGCTTTCTTT. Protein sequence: CASSFLGRNTEAFF.

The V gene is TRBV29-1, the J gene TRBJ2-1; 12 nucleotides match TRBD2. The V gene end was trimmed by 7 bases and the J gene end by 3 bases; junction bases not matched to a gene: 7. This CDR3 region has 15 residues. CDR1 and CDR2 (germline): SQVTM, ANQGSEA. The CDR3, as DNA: TGCAGCGCTTACCCGACTAGCGGGGGCTACAATGAGCAGTTCTTC. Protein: CSAYPTSGGYNEQFF.

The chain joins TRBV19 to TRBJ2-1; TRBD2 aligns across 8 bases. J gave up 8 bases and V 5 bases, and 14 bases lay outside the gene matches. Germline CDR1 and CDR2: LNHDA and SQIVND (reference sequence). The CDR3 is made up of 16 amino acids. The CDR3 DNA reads TGTGCCAGTAGTTTCGCCGGGACTAGGAAAAGACATGAGCAGTTCTTC. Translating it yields CASSFAGTRKRHEQFF.